The clone carrying this T cell receptor beta chain was found once. Participants were aged 18 to 89 years from roughly 25 US areas. Clinical history as reported by participants underpinned cohort assignment. Recovery among Cohort 3 donors was established by two negative PCRs, clearance, or symptom resolution. The entry originates in a study of blood T cell repertoires in COVID-19. As originally analysed: Reference gene primer amplification yielded estimated nucleated cell counts. Data came from immunoSEQ multiplex PCR; TCRdb stores just in-frame clones and leaves some out. Clone size and the V and J calls come from that table; the DNA yielded D and trimming. The sample includes about 140,000 clones, approximately 80% of them seen just once. Trimming removed 7 bases from V and 3 bases from J, with 12 bases in between. This CDR3 is 13 amino acids long. CDR1 and CDR2 from the germline V gene are LGHDT and YNNKEL (reference sequence).

Specimen: PBMCs or T cells enriched from blood (not recorded which). The chain employs TRBV3-1 (or the pseudogene TRBV3-2) and TRBJ1-2, with D maybe TRBD1 (5 bases). This sequence originates from a woman aged 40 to 55 who had recovered from COVID-19. CDR3 amino acids: CASTLTGDYGYTF. CDR3 sequence (DNA): TGTGCCAGCACCCTGACGGGGGACTATGGCTACACCTTC.